The following is a TCR beta chain sequence with its context. What it binds is unknown. Both 60 Vbeta primers and 13 Jbeta primers went into the PCR. Under the authors' procedure: Counted up in a later analysis, unique TCR beta chains came to approximately 83 million, with some 9.9 million shared. Libraries were prepared by immunoSEQ multiplex PCR; TCRdb keeps only in-frame clonotypes and omits some of them. The V and J calls and clone size come from that table; D and trimming were worked out from the DNA. This sample has about 88,000 clones, with 70% to 90% found just once. Germline V lookup: CDR1 MNHEY, CDR2 SVGAGI. CDR3 length: 15 residues. J lost 6 bases, V lost 0 bases, and 1 base had no gene match. This entry comes from a study of cytomegalovirus exposure and HLA in healthy donors. Overall study: An earlier analysis identified 95 million to 120 million unique TCR beta sequences in 150 million to 200 million T cells. A preliminary data release comprised 80 million or so unique TCRs obtained from HLA-typed donors. Study outcomes and limitations: About 87% or about 30% of the time was how often most TCR beta V segments were productive, according to an earlier analysis.

The sequence came from a man aged 18 to 30 in good health and CMV-seronegative. The specimen was PBMCs. The chain recombines TRBV6-5 with TRBJ2-2, with TRBD1 identical over 10 bases. CDR3 sequence (DNA): TGTGCCAGCAGTTACTCGGGGACAGGGGCCGGGGAGCTGTTTTTT. It translates to CASSYSGTGAGELFF.